This T cell receptor beta chain derives from a study of T cells in Graves' hyperthyroidism and ophthalmopathy. Orbital computed tomography and thyroid ultrasound, together with serum TRAb and thyroxine and clinical symptoms, were used for diagnoses. Out of over 7.5 ml of fresh peripheral blood came the PBMCs. This clonotype showed up many times. What it binds is unknown. Germline CDR1 MNHNS, CDR2 SASEGT. This CDR3 is built from 16 residues. V shed 5 bases and J shed 0 bases, with 16 bases lying between them. RNA transcripts yielded amplified TCR beta CDR3 regions. The HTBI primer set was used in a first-round RT-PCR of the TCR CDR3. TCRdb passed the multiplex PCR reads through MiXCR, listing each CDR3 protein once. The top ten clones hold 9.2% of a sample with hundreds of thousands of distinct CDR3 sequences, over 10% of them seen once. Notes on the study in general: Most clonotypes expanded in the thyroid (above 0.001) were also present in blood.

This rearrangement joins TRBV6-1 to TRBJ2-5, with D perhaps being TRBD1 or TRBD2 (5 bases each). This TCR was sampled from a woman between 18 and 29 years old with Graves' hyperthyroidism. Sequenced sample: blood. CDR3 residues: CASSNPGRPYQETQYF. The CDR3 bases are TGTGCCAGCAGTAATCCGGGACGCCCCTACCAAGAGACCCAGTACTTC.